One and the same sample provided the 23 T cell receptor beta chains below, sequenced in a study of radiotherapy plus CTLA-4 blockade in lung cancer. Only in-frame clones appear in the TCRdb table, and some are missing; sequencing was by immunoSEQ multiplex PCR. Among about 90,000 clones listed, about 83% were seen once. Sequencing was performed on peripheral blood, taken from a patient treated with radiotherapy plus ipilimumab. The receptors come from a human donor with non-small cell lung cancer that progressed on radiotherapy plus ipilimumab.

V usage is TRBV6-1 and J usage is TRBJ2-7; TRBD1 agrees at 11 bases. Germline V gene data show CDR1 as MNHNS and CDR2 as SASEGT. The CDR3 covers 14 residues. Trimming at V came to 6 bases and at J to 4 bases, leaving 5 bases not matched to a gene. CDR3 sequence reads: CASRWGQGEYEQYF. CDR3 DNA sequence: TGTGCCAGCAGGTGGGGACAGGGGGAGTACGAGCAGTACTTC.

The chain joins TRBV7-9 to TRBJ1-1; the D gene is possibly TRBD1 (6 bases). The germline V and J ends were trimmed by 3 bases and 4 bases, with 9 bases remaining between them. Germline assignment: CDR1 SEHNR and CDR2 FQNEAQ (reference sequence). The CDR3 runs 13 residues. CDR3 sequence (DNA): TGTGCCAGCAGCTTCGGGGGGCCCACTGAAGCTTTCTTT. It specifies CASSFGGPTEAFF.

The gene calls are TRBV7-2 and TRBJ1-2; 9 nucleotides line up with TRBD1. V was pared by 5 bases and J by 5 bases, with 6 bases of the junction left unmatched. The CDR3 extends over 14 amino acids. CDR1 SGHTA and CDR2 FQGNSA come from the germline V gene. CDR3 in DNA: TGTGCCAGCAGCACAGGGGGCGAAGTTTATGGCTACACCTTC. Residues: CASSTGGEVYGYTF.

This clone was recorded a few times. The CDR3 loop reads CAWSSAGNNQPQHF. The DNA for the CDR3 is TGTGCCTGGAGTTCGGCAGGGAACAATCAGCCCCAGCATTTT. The chain couples TRBV30 to TRBJ1-5, with D perhaps matching TRBD1 (5 bases). The CDR3 contains 14 residues. Looked up from germline, CDR1 is GTSNPN and CDR2 is SVGIG (reference sequence). The V end was cut by 2 bases, the J end by 3 bases, with 11 bases between.

The CDR3 loop reads CASTQETQYF. Here the CDR3 DNA reads TGTGCCAGTACACAAGAGACCCAGTACTTC. This rearrangement joins TRBV7-9 to TRBJ2-5; D gene ambiguous. V gave up 9 bases and J gave up 2 bases, with 4 bases separating them. Germline V gene data show CDR1 as SEHNR and CDR2 as FQNEAQ (reference sequence). The CDR3 totals 10 residues.

This clone showed up just a few times. The genes are TRBV10-2 and TRBJ2-7, with a tentative D call TRBD2 (6 bases). The CDR3 has 11 residues. CDR1 and CDR2 (germline): WSHSY, SAAADI. With 7 bases removed from V and 7 bases from J, the gap between germline ends came to 11 bases. The CDR3, as DNA: TGCGCCAGCATAGAAGGGAGGGAGCAGTACTTC. Translated: CASIEGREQYF.

The V call is TRBV6-1, the J call TRBJ2-7; TRBD1 agrees at 7 bases. The germline CDR1 and CDR2 sequences are MNHNS and SASEGT. The CDR3 sequence is 14 residues long. After removal of 2 bases from V and 0 bases from J, the junction contained 1 base not matched to a gene. CDR3 nucleotide sequence: TGTGCCAGCAGTGAACCAGGGGGCTCCTACGAGCAGTACTTC. It encodes CASSEPGGSYEQYF.

V is TRBV5-4 and J is TRBJ2-3; 9 bases fit TRBD2. V lost 4 bases to trimming and J lost 5 bases; unmatched junction nucleotides: 11. CDR1 is SGHNT, CDR2 YYREEE, per germline (reference sequence). The CDR3 sequence is 16 residues long. In DNA, the CDR3 is TGTGCCAGCAGCACCTATAGCGGGAGTAGGGGAGATACGCAGTATTTT. It codes for CASSTYSGSRGDTQYF. The variable domain in full, with the rest retrieved from reference TRBV5-4 and TRBJ2-3, is ETGVTQSPTHLIKTRGQQVTLRCSSQSGHNTVSWYQQALGQGPQFIFQYYREEENGRGNFPPRFSGLQFPNYSSELNVNALELDDSALYLCASSTYSGSRGDTQYFGPGTRLTVL.

This rearrangement joins TRBV4-1 to TRBJ2-7; the D gene is possibly TRBD2 (5 bases). The CDR3 has 16 amino acids. Germline values: CDR1 MGHRA, CDR2 YSYEKL. The V end was cut by 1 base, the J end by 2 bases, with 15 bases between. CDR3 in DNA: TGCGCCAGCAGCCAAGCTGAGGGAGTGCCAACCTACGAGCAGTACTTC. Translated: CASSQAEGVPTYEQYF.

This clone was picked up one time. The CDR3 region is CASSPDRSYNEQFF. The CDR3 DNA is TGTGCCAGTAGCCCCGACCGGTCTTACAATGAGCAGTTCTTC. This sequence joins TRBV19 and TRBJ2-1; no clear D gene. The CDR3 consists of 14 residues. The germline V gene has CDR1 LNHDA and CDR2 SQIVND (reference sequence). Trimming left V 6 bases short and J 4 bases short, with 13 bases between.

The V gene is TRBV14, the J gene TRBJ1-2, with D unresolved. CDR1 and CDR2 (germline): SGHDN, FVKESK. The CDR3 length is 13 residues. The V gene lost 3 bases and the J gene lost 2 bases, with 7 bases spanning the gap. The CDR3: CASSQERNYGYTF. In DNA, the CDR3 is TGTGCCAGCAGCCAGGAGCGAAACTATGGCTACACCTTC.

This chain links TRBV6-4 with TRBJ1-5; D is uncertain. Germline CDR1 and CDR2: MRHNA and SNTAGT. The CDR3 loop spans 11 amino acids. The germline V and J ends were trimmed by 0 bases and 8 bases, with 2 bases remaining between them. In nucleotides, the CDR3 is TGTGCCAGCAGTGACTCAAAGCCCCAGCATTTT. Translating gives CASSDSKPQHF.

The chain couples TRBV25-1 to TRBJ2-3, with 8 bases fitting TRBD2. From germline, CDR1 is MGHDK and CDR2 SYGVNS. CDR3 length equals 16 residues. The junction had 6 bases not matched to a gene; V was cut back by 3 bases and J by 1 base. DNA of the CDR3: TGTGCCAGCAGTGATTCTAGCGGGTGGGGCACAGATACGCAGTATTTT. Translation gives CASSDSSGWGTDTQYF.

In its sample, this clone was seen once. The chain is built from TRBV5-1 and TRBJ2-1; maybe TRBD2 (5 bases). Between the trimmed V and J ends, which lost 2 bases and 7 bases, there was a span of 13 bases. Germline lookup yields CDR1 SGHRS and CDR2 YFSETQ. CDR3 length: 14 residues. CDR3 in DNA: TGCGCCAGCAGCTTTCTTGGGAGTGGGAATGAGCAGTTCTTC. Protein product: CASSFLGSGNEQFF.

The chain carries TRBV9 and TRBJ1-2, with D tentatively TRBD1 (6 bases). V lost 1 base and J 0 bases, leaving 10 bases between the germline ends. The CDR3 covers 15 residues. The V gene's germline CDR1 is SGDLS and CDR2 YYNGEE. The CDR3 coding sequence is TGTGCCAGCAGCGTATGGGACACGACTAACTATGGCTACACCTTC. Translating it yields CASSVWDTTNYGYTF.

V is TRBV6-5 and J is TRBJ2-1; D gene ambiguous. V lost 2 bases and J lost 13, with 6 bases in between. CDR3 length equals 10 residues. CDR1 and CDR2 (germline): MNHEY, SVGAGI. The CDR3 DNA reads as TGTGCCAGCAGTTACCCCCTACAGTTCTTC. Protein: CASSYPLQFF.

A few counts support this clone. V and J are TRBV11-3 and TRBJ1-1; a weak D match, TRBD1 (6 bases). V lost 5 bases and J 0 bases, leaving 13 bases between the germline ends. The germline V gene has CDR1 SGHNT and CDR2 YENEEA. The CDR3 is made up of 15 amino acids. The CDR3 DNA reads TGTGCCAGCAGCGAGACCGGGACAATGAACACTGAAGCTTTCTTT. It yields the protein CASSETGTMNTEAFF.

This chain uses TRBV6-1 with TRBJ2-1, with 8 positions matching TRBD2. Unmatched junction bases numbered 14, after V lost 7 bases and J lost 15 bases. The germline V gene encodes CDR1 MNHNS and CDR2 SASEGT. This CDR3 is built from 13 residues. CDR3 in DNA: TGTGCCAGCAATATCCTCGGGGGGGGACTCCCGTTCTTC. The encoded protein is CASNILGGGLPFF.

The genes are TRBV7-2 and TRBJ2-7; 7 bases line up with TRBD1. CDR1 is SGHTA, CDR2 FQGNSA, per germline. The J segment lost 2 bases and the V segment lost 5 bases, leaving 3 bases of the junction unmatched. This CDR3 has 13 residues. The chain's CDR3 is CASSTGQTYEQYF. CDR3 coding DNA: TGTGCCAGCAGCACGGGACAGACCTACGAGCAGTACTTC.

The CDR3 sequence is CASSLGGGGELFF. The CDR3 region has the DNA TGTGCCAGCAGCCTCGGGGGCGGCGGGGAGCTGTTTTTT. V is TRBV4-2 and J is TRBJ2-2; D tentatively fits TRBD1 or TRBD2 (6 bases each). Germline V gene data show CDR1 as LGHNA and CDR2 as YNFKEQ. The V and J ends lost 4 bases and 7 bases respectively, with 10 bases between them. This CDR3 contains 13 residues.

This chain connects TRBV5-1 to TRBJ2-1, with D tentatively TRBD1 (6 bases). The CDR3 is made up of 14 amino acids. V dropped 0 bases and J dropped 4 bases, with 8 bases sitting between them. Germline loops: CDR1 SGHRS, CDR2 YFSETQ. The CDR3 DNA reads TGCGCCAGCAGCTTGGGGGACATATACAATGAGCAGTTCTTC. Translated, it gives CASSLGDIYNEQFF. The full variable domain, its missing parts supplied by reference TRBV5-1 and TRBJ2-1, is KAGVTQTPRYLIKTRGQQVTLSCSPISGHRSVSWYQQTPGQGLQFLFEYFSETQRNKGNFPGRFSGRQFSNSRSEMNVSTLELGDSALYLCASSLGDIYNEQFFGPGTRLTVL.

The chain employs TRBV7-9 and TRBJ2-1; 10 nucleotides line up with TRBD1. CDR3 length: 14 residues. Trimming took 3 bases from V and 8 from J; bases not matched to a gene: 4. Germline V gives CDR1 SEHNR, CDR2 FQNEAQ (reference sequence). This CDR3 reads CASSLGQGTHEQFF. The CDR3 DNA reads as TGTGCCAGCAGCTTGGGACAGGGGACCCATGAGCAGTTCTTC.

This chain uses TRBV2 with TRBJ2-7, with TRBD1 matching 7 bases. The junction had 2 bases not matched to a gene; V was cut back by 3 bases and J by 0 bases. The CDR3 extends over 14 amino acids. The germline gives CDR1 SNHLY, CDR2 FYNNEI. Here the CDR3 reads CASSEDRSSYEQYF. CDR3 sequence (DNA): TGTGCCAGCAGTGAGGACAGGAGCTCCTACGAGCAGTACTTC.